This TCR beta chain came from a study of CD8 T cells in Susac syndrome. The CDR3 length is 14 residues. Trimming cost V 6 bases and J 3 bases, with 11 bases left between them. Germline V gene lookup returns CDR1 LNHDA and CDR2 SQIVND (reference sequence). The CD8+ and CD4+ T cells were isolated magnetically using a negative isolation approach, whereas the TEMRA cells were enriched by FACS. After extraction with the RNeasy kit, about 0.45 to 1 ug of the RNA was reverse transcribed using random hexamers. The amplification used immunoSEQ multiplex PCR on TCR beta CDR3; it spanned 54 Vbeta and 13 Jbeta. MiXCR, applied by TCRdb to the immunoSEQ multiplex PCR reads, yields one record per CDR3 protein. The sample has about 280,000 distinct CDR3 sequences, 70% to 90% seen once.

The rearrangement joins TRBV19 to TRBJ2-2; a possible D gene is TRBD1 (5 bases). The sequence was obtained from a human donor with multiple sclerosis. Material for sequencing was CD8+ T cells from PBMCs. The CDR3 region has the DNA TGTGCCAGTAGCGTGCTAGGGGACACCGGGGAGCTGTTTTTT. It specifies CASSVLGDTGELFF.